These 28 T cell receptor beta chains share one sample of origin, sequenced in a study of cytomegalovirus exposure and HLA in healthy donors. PCR employed 60 Vbeta and 13 Jbeta primers. Sequenced by immunoSEQ multiplex PCR; TCRdb stores in-frame clones only, minus some. The sample totals approximately 110,000 clones. Sequencing input: PBMCs. The source is a middle-aged man in good health and CMV-seronegative.

The chain recombines TRBV9 with TRBJ1-2; D gene uncertain. This CDR3 is 11 amino acids long. Trimming shortened V by 7 bases and J by 8 bases, and 12 bases separated the two germline ends. Germline CDR1 is SGDLS and CDR2 is YYNGEE. DNA for the CDR3: TGTGCCAGCGCCCCGACGGGGGGCTACACCTTC. It codes for CASAPTGGYTF.

The chain is built from TRBV4-2 and TRBJ2-3, with 13 bases fitting TRBD2. J lost 6 bases, V lost 2 bases, and 5 bases had no gene match. CDR1 and CDR2 (germline): LGHNA, YNFKEQ. This CDR3 has 16 residues. CDR3 in DNA: TGTGCCAGCAGCCAACTTGGACTAGCGGGGGCGGATACGCAGTATTTT. It encodes CASSQLGLAGADTQYF.

The V call is TRBV19, the J call TRBJ2-5; 8 bases agree with TRBD1. The CDR3 spans 14 residues. Germline V lookup: CDR1 LNHDA, CDR2 SQIVND (reference sequence). V lost 2 bases, J lost 6 bases, and 5 bases stayed unmatched. The CDR3 nucleotides read TGTGCCAGTAGTATACCGGGACAGGTTCAGACCCAGTACTTC. As protein: CASSIPGQVQTQYF.

As concerns this clone: Other DNA sequences in this specimen translate into the identical CDR3. The rearrangement links TRBV6-5 to TRBJ2-7, with 12 bases fitting TRBD2. Looked up from germline, CDR1 is MNHEY and CDR2 is SVGAGI. With 0 bases clipped from V and 4 bases from J, the junction kept 4 bases outside the gene matches. The CDR3 consists of 16 residues. The CDR3 region is CASSYSGLAGNYEQYF. The CDR3 DNA follows: TGTGCCAGCAGTTACTCCGGACTAGCGGGAAATTACGAGCAGTACTTC.

The V gene is TRBV10-3, the J gene TRBJ2-1; TRBD2 agrees at 12 bases. J was trimmed by 8 bases and V by 0 bases; bases with no gene match: 5. Germline V gives CDR1 ENHRY, CDR2 SYGVKD. The CDR3 length is 16 residues. The CDR3 nucleotides read TGTGCCATCAGTGAGTCGTTGACTAGCGGGGGCTATGAGCAGTTCTTC. Translated: CAISESLTSGGYEQFF.

J is TRBJ1-5 and V is TRBV7-2; TRBD1 is a possible D gene (5 bases). The CDR3 runs to 14 residues. Per the germline V gene, CDR1 is SGHTA and CDR2 is FQGNSA. Trimming took off 1 base at V and 5 bases at J, with 9 bases between the two ends. The CDR3 region is CASSLGPGDQPQHF. The CDR3 DNA is TGTGCCAGCAGCTTAGGGCCGGGGGATCAGCCCCAGCATTTT.

V usage is TRBV28 and J usage is TRBJ2-7; 9 bases align to TRBD1. Germline V gene sequence: CDR1 MDHEN, CDR2 SYDVKM. V shed 10 bases and J 3 bases; nucleotides not matched to a gene: 13. The CDR3 length is 15 residues. In DNA, the CDR3 is TGTGCCATTGGAAACGCGGGGACAGGGATCTACGAGCAGTACTTC. This encodes CAIGNAGTGIYEQYF.

Regarding this clone: Other nucleotide sequences from this sample produce the same CDR3. The chain couples TRBV5-1 to TRBJ2-5; 7 positions match TRBD2. Trimming removed 4 bases from V and 5 bases from J; junction bases left unmatched: 5. Germline V gives CDR1 SGHRS, CDR2 YFSETQ. The CDR3 contains 13 residues. The CDR3 DNA follows: TGCGCCAGCAGCCTCGGGGGAGGGGAGACCCAGTACTTC. Translation gives CASSLGGGETQYF.

Considering frequency, this clone is medium-sized. CDR3 loop: CASSFVPGGPVGETQYF. Written as DNA, the CDR3 is TGTGCCAGCAGTTTTGTCCCGGGAGGGCCGGTCGGAGAGACCCAGTACTTC. The chain couples TRBV28 to TRBJ2-5, with TRBD2 matching 8 bases. V lost 3 bases and J lost 4; bases outside the gene matches: 13. Germline V gives CDR1 MDHEN, CDR2 SYDVKM. The CDR3 is 17 residues long.

The chain recombines TRBV7-8 with TRBJ2-3; D may be TRBD1 (5 bases). CDR1 and CDR2 (germline): SGHVS, FQNEAQ. With 1 base removed from V and 3 bases from J, the gap between germline ends came to 8 bases. The length of the CDR3 is 14 residues. Written as DNA, the CDR3 is TGTGCCAGCAGCTTAGAGGCAGGGACAGATACGCAGTATTTT. It yields the protein CASSLEAGTDTQYF.

This chain links TRBV9 with TRBJ1-1; D unclear. V lost 0 bases, J lost 5 bases, and 20 bases lay in between. CDR3 size: 17 residues. From germline, CDR1 is SGDLS and CDR2 YYNGEE. CDR3 residues: CASSVASPDSGTTEAFF. The DNA of the CDR3 is TGTGCCAGCAGCGTAGCTTCCCCGGACTCTGGAACGACTGAAGCTTTCTTT.

The chain recombines TRBV6-4 with TRBJ2-7, with 7 bases identical to TRBD2. Per the germline V gene, CDR1 is MRHNA and CDR2 is SNTAGT. V lost 4 bases, J lost 4 bases, and 10 bases stayed unmatched. This CDR3 contains 15 residues. CDR3 sequence: CASSAQPGGGYEQYF. The CDR3 coding sequence is TGTGCCAGCAGTGCCCAACCTGGGGGGGGGTACGAGCAGTACTTC.

This chain joins TRBV13 and TRBJ2-3, with 7 bases that match TRBD2. The CDR3 covers 16 residues. V lost 1 base and J lost 1; bases outside the gene matches: 5. Per the germline V gene, CDR1 is PRHDT and CDR2 is FYEKMQ (reference sequence). Here the CDR3 DNA reads TGTGCCAGCAGCTTAGCTCTGGCGGGGGGCACAGATACGCAGTATTTT. It translates to CASSLALAGGTDTQYF.

The rearrangement joins TRBV29-1 to TRBJ1-1; possibly TRBD1 for D (5 bases). V was shortened by 7 bases and J by 4 bases, with 13 bases between the two germline ends. In germline, CDR1 is SQVTM, CDR2 ANQGSEA. The length of the CDR3 is 12 residues. The CDR3 DNA is TGCAGCGCCCAAACCAGGGTCACTGAAGCTTTCTTT. Its translation: CSAQTRVTEAFF.

The chain carries TRBV19 and TRBJ2-5; 7 bases align to TRBD2. The V and J ends lost 4 bases and 0 bases, in that order; junction bases with no gene match: 11. The CDR3 length is 17 residues. Germline CDR1 and CDR2: LNHDA and SQIVND (reference sequence). The CDR3 sequence: CASSSSGGLSYQETQYF. CDR3 bases: TGTGCCAGTAGTAGTTCGGGGGGTCTTTCGTACCAAGAGACCCAGTACTTC.

The CDR3 reads CASSEDRGSNTEAFF. Written as DNA, the CDR3 is TGCGCCAGCAGCGAGGACAGGGGTAGCAACACTGAAGCTTTCTTT. V is TRBV5-1 and J is TRBJ1-1; 9 positions agree with TRBD1. This CDR3 spans 15 amino acids. With 4 bases clipped from V and 2 bases from J, the junction kept 6 bases outside the gene matches. In germline, CDR1 is SGHRS, CDR2 YFSETQ.

The chain uses TRBV7-8 and TRBJ2-1; D is perhaps TRBD2 (6 bases). Trimming left V 10 bases short and J 3 bases short, with 19 bases between. This CDR3 has 15 residues. From germline, CDR1 is SGHVS and CDR2 FQNEAQ. This CDR3 reads CATRLGRERYNEQFF. The CDR3 DNA follows: TGTGCCACCCGACTGGGACGGGAGCGCTACAATGAGCAGTTCTTC.

Worth noting for this clone: The same CDR3 is also encoded by other DNA sequences in this sample. V gene TRBV6-5 combines with J gene TRBJ1-2, with 10 positions matching TRBD1. Germline CDR1 reads MNHEY; CDR2 reads SVGAGI. The trim removed 2 bases at V and 4 bases at J, leaving 1 base unmatched. The CDR3 sequence is 14 residues long. CDR3 DNA: TGTGCCAGCAGTTACCGGGACAGGGGCTATGGCTACACCTTC. Its protein product is CASSYRDRGYGYTF.

The CDR3 reads CASSLERYPHGYTF. For the CDR3, the DNA is TGCGCCAGCAGCTTGGAGCGGTACCCCCATGGCTACACCTTC. The genes are TRBV5-1 and TRBJ1-2; D gene ambiguous. Germline V gene lookup returns CDR1 SGHRS and CDR2 YFSETQ. The V gene lost 0 bases and the J gene lost 6 bases, with 12 bases spanning the gap. CDR3 length: 14 residues. The entire variable domain, with the rest obtained from reference TRBV5-1 and TRBJ1-2, is as follows: KAGVTQTPRYLIKTRGQQVTLSCSPISGHRSVSWYQQTPGQGLQFLFEYFSETQRNKGNFPGRFSGRQFSNSRSEMNVSTLELGDSALYLCASSLERYPHGYTFGSGTRLTVV.

This rearrangement joins TRBV15 to TRBJ2-1; 14 positions match TRBD2. This CDR3 has 18 residues. Germline-derived CDR1 and CDR2 are LNHNV and YYDKDF (reference sequence). With 1 base clipped from V and 3 bases from J, the junction kept 5 bases outside the gene matches. The CDR3 reads CATSRVGTSGSGYNEQFF. The CDR3 DNA is TGTGCCACCAGCAGAGTTGGGACTAGCGGGAGCGGCTACAATGAGCAGTTCTTC.

V gene TRBV10-3 combines with J gene TRBJ2-3; 16 nucleotides agree with TRBD2. This CDR3 contains 16 residues. CDR1 is ENHRY and CDR2 is SYGVKD in the germline V gene. The trim removed 9 bases at V and 2 bases at J, leaving 5 bases unmatched. Here the CDR3 DNA reads TGTGCCATTGCCGGGACTAGCGGGAGGGCCACAGATACGCAGTATTTT. It translates to CAIAGTSGRATDTQYF.

This chain links TRBV5-1 with TRBJ1-1, with a tentative D call TRBD1 (5 bases). Trimming left V 4 bases short and J 5 bases short, with 18 bases between. Germline loops: CDR1 SGHRS, CDR2 YFSETQ. This CDR3 region has 15 residues. CDR3 sequence reads: CASSLSPQVRTEAFF. The CDR3 nucleotides are TGCGCCAGCAGCCTTTCCCCACAGGTTAGGACTGAAGCTTTCTTT.

The CDR3 nucleotides read TGCGCCAGCAGCTTGGCCGGAGGGGCCTACGAGCAGTACTTC. It codes for CASSLAGGAYEQYF. The rearrangement links TRBV5-1 to TRBJ2-7; TRBD2 might be the D (6 bases). CDR1 is SGHRS, CDR2 YFSETQ, per germline. V shed 0 bases and J shed 2 bases, with 9 bases lying between them. This CDR3 has 14 amino acids.

The chain uses TRBV6-5 and TRBJ2-2, with D maybe TRBD1 (6 bases). CDR3 length equals 16 residues. Germline V gene lookup returns CDR1 MNHEY and CDR2 SVGAGI. The V gene lost 2 bases and the J gene lost 0 bases, with 10 bases spanning the gap. In DNA form, the CDR3 reads TGTGCCAGCAGTTACGGACAGAGATCGAACACCGGGGAGCTGTTTTTT. Its protein is CASSYGQRSNTGELFF.

The genes are TRBV4-2 and TRBJ2-2; D unresolved. The CDR3 is 13 amino acids. Trimming cost V 0 bases and J 4 bases, with 3 bases left between them. Germline CDR1 is LGHNA and CDR2 is YNFKEQ. This CDR3 is CASSQESTGELFF. In DNA form, the CDR3 reads TGTGCCAGCAGCCAAGAGAGCACCGGGGAGCTGTTTTTT.

The chain recombines TRBV6-5 with TRBJ1-3, with D perhaps matching TRBD1 (6 bases). Germline V gene data show CDR1 as MNHEY and CDR2 as SVGAGI. CDR3 length: 15 residues. V was pared by 6 bases and J by 0 bases, with 12 bases between. The CDR3 loop is CASRETGTSGNTIYF. The DNA for the CDR3 is TGTGCCAGCAGAGAAACAGGGACCTCTGGAAACACCATATATTTT.

This chain uses TRBV2 with TRBJ2-5; D not certain. The CDR3 is 14 residues long. Germline V CDR1 and CDR2: SNHLY, FYNNEI. Deletions cut 10 bases from V and 0 bases from J, with 15 bases between. This CDR3 is CATTSTRNQETQYF. CDR3 DNA: TGTGCCACCACTTCGACTCGTAACCAAGAGACCCAGTACTTC.

The rearrangement uses TRBV25-1 and TRBJ2-5; TRBD1 might be the D (6 bases). Deletions cut 3 bases from V and 2 bases from J, with 13 bases between. There are 15 residues in the CDR3. Germline V CDR1 and CDR2: MGHDK, SYGVNS. In DNA form, the CDR3 reads TGTGCCAGCAGTGACCTCATACAGGGTCAAGAGACCCAGTACTTC. Translated, it gives CASSDLIQGQETQYF.